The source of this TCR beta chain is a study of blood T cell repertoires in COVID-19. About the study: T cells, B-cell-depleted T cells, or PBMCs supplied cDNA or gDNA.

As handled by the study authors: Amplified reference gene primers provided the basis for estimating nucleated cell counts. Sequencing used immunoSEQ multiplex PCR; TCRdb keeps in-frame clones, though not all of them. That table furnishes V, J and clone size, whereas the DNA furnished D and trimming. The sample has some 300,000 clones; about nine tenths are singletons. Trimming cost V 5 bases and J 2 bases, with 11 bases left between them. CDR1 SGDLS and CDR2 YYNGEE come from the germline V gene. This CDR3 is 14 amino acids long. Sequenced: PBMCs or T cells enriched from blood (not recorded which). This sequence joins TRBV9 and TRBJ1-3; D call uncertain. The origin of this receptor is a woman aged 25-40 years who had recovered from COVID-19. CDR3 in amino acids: CASSPRGPGNTIYF. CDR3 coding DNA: TGTGCCAGCAGTCCTCGAGGGCCTGGAAACACCATATATTTT.